This entry is about one T cell receptor (beta chain). The entry originates in a study of blood T cell repertoires in COVID-19. Study-level background: Samples taken during acute and convalescent COVID-19 were collected in the United States, Italy and Spain. In each case, the material was cDNA or gDNA derived from T cells, B-cell-depleted T cells, or PBMCs.

From germline, CDR1 is KGHSH and CDR2 LQKENI. After removal of 5 bases from V and 2 bases from J, the junction contained 5 bases not matched to a gene. This CDR3 spans 15 amino acids. Per the original data handling: Reference gene primer amplification gave estimated nucleated cell counts. Repertoires were generated with immunoSEQ multiplex PCR, while TCRdb's copy carries only in-frame clones and drops some. V, J and clone size were drawn from that table, and D and trimming were deduced from the DNA. The data contain 25,000 to 30,000 clones, about 77% of them singletons. The V and J genes are TRBV18 and TRBJ2-3; 9 bases are a match to TRBD2. The receptor was isolated from a man older than 75 with active or convalescent COVID-19. The sample consisted of peripheral blood. Here the CDR3 reads CASSSGGQITDTQYF. CDR3 in DNA: TGTGCCAGCTCAAGCGGGGGGCAGATCACAGATACGCAGTATTTT.